These T cell receptor beta chains were read from a single sample in a study of blood T cell repertoires in COVID-19. Sequencing used immunoSEQ multiplex PCR; TCRdb keeps in-frame clones, though not all of them. The data contain about 220,000 clones, less than 85% of them singletons. The sequencing sample was made of peripheral blood. These receptors originate from a woman older than 75 with acute or convalescent COVID-19. The CDR3 runs from the conserved cysteine through the conserved F or W. The D gene is left open where the match is weak. Clone size is shown for a subset of rows, as once, few, many or a class of expanded clone.

V: TRBV19
size: -
D: TRBD1
J: TRBJ2-2
DNA: TGTGCCAGTAGTATAGGCCAACAGGGGTTCACCGGGGAGCTGTTTTTT
CDR3: CASSIGQQGFTGELFF

V: TRBV7-9
size: -
D: TRBD1
J: TRBJ2-2
DNA: TGTGCCAGCAGCGGAGCCGGGACAGGGGGCACCGGGGAGCTGTTTTTT
CDR3: CASSGAGTGGTGELFF

V: TRBV7-7
size: -
D: -
J: TRBJ1-3
DNA: TGTGCCAGCAGCTTAGCCCCTCCAGGGCTGAGCTCTGGAAACACCATATATTTT
CDR3: CASSLAPPGLSSGNTIYF

V: TRBV12-3/TRBV12-4
size: -
D: -
J: TRBJ2-5
DNA: TGTGCCAGCAGAATGACAGGCCAAGAGACCCAGTACTTC
CDR3: CASRMTGQETQYF

V: TRBV18
size: once
D: TRBD1
J: TRBJ1-2
DNA: TGTGCCAGCTCAACGGGGACAGGGAACTATGGCTACACCTTC
CDR3: CASSTGTGNYGYTF

V: TRBV2
size: -
D: -
J: TRBJ2-3
DNA: TGTGCCGGAAACAGGGTTAAAACAGATACGCAGTATTTT
CDR3: CAGNRVKTDTQYF

V: TRBV6-5
size: -
D: -
J: TRBJ1-1
DNA: TGTGCCAGCAGTTACTCGAAAGGAGACACTGAAGCTTTCTTT
CDR3: CASSYSKGDTEAFF

V: TRBV28
size: -
D: TRBD1
J: TRBJ1-1
DNA: TGTGCCAGCAGTACCCTTGGGACAGGGTTCCGTAACACTGAAGCTTTCTTT
CDR3: CASSTLGTGFRNTEAFF

V: TRBV7-9
size: -
D: TRBD1
J: TRBJ2-5
DNA: TGTGCCAGCAGCCCACTACAGGGGGCTTTGGAGACCCAGTACTTC
CDR3: CASSPLQGALETQYF

V: TRBV30
size: -
D: -
J: TRBJ1-1
DNA: TGTGCCTGGAGTGGACGTGGGGGAGGGCGGATAACTGAAGCTTTCTTT
CDR3: CAWSGRGGGRITEAFF

V: TRBV6-1
size: -
D: -
J: TRBJ1-1
DNA: TGTGCCAGCAGTGAAAGTCGGACTGAAGCTTTCTTT
CDR3: CASSESRTEAFF

V: TRBV6-5
size: -
D: -
J: TRBJ2-5
DNA: TGTGCCAGCATCAACCCCCATGGAGGGATGGAGACCCAGTACTTC
CDR3: CASINPHGGMETQYF

V: TRBV27
size: -
D: TRBD1
J: TRBJ1-2
DNA: TGTGCCAGCAAAGGGACAGCTTCCTATGGCTACACCTTC
CDR3: CASKGTASYGYTF

V: TRBV7-9
size: -
D: -
J: TRBJ2-3
DNA: TGTGCCAGCAGCCCATGGGCACTAGATACGCAGTATTTT
CDR3: CASSPWALDTQYF

V: TRBV28
size: -
D: -
J: TRBJ1-3
DNA: TGTGCCAGCAGTCCCCCGGGGGGGGGAAACACCATATATTTT
CDR3: CASSPPGGGNTIYF

V: TRBV28
size: -
D: -
J: TRBJ2-7
DNA: TGTGCCAGCAGTCATCAGGGTATTGGCTCCTACGAGCAGTACTTC
CDR3: CASSHQGIGSYEQYF

V: TRBV6-5
size: -
D: TRBD1
J: TRBJ2-2
DNA: TGTGCCAGCAACTACAGGGGGTACGACACCGGGGAGCTGTTTTTT
CDR3: CASNYRGYDTGELFF